The clone carrying this TCR beta chain was found a few times. Its antigen is not identified. Looked up from germline, CDR1 is SEHNR and CDR2 is FQNEAQ (reference sequence). The CDR3 has 14 residues. J lost 6 bases, V lost 6 bases, and 9 bases had no gene match. The people who gave samples were healthy Caucasians from Russia, aged 6 to 90. A minimum of 7 million PBMCs was isolated per sample. The source of the sample is a study of blood T cells in healthy people across ages. The overall study: About one barcoded beta molecule per two T cells came from capture by template switching.

Whole-study findings and limits: The unknown donor CMV status may have confounded expanded clonotype changes.

It was with a sample-barcoded 5' primer and a J-beta primer mix that a second PCR of about 6 to 12 cycles was run. TCRdb re-called the 5' RACE reads through MiXCR, storing one row per CDR3 protein. The repertoire has around 1,000,000 distinct CDR3 sequences, roughly two fifths of them found once; the top ten carry around 13%. The J gene is TRBJ1-2, the V gene TRBV7-9, with 8 bases that match TRBD1. The sequencing sample was made of blood. The receptor comes from a man aged 18-30 years in good health. The CDR3 spells CASSFGQGLDGYTF. The DNA of the CDR3 is TGTGCCAGCAGTTTTGGACAGGGCTTGGATGGCTACACCTTC.